Below are 8 T cell receptor beta chains sequenced from a single sample in a study of CD8+ T cells in alopecia areata. Treatment reported: oral pan-JAK inhibitor, 5-10 mg twice daily. It was cDNA, reverse transcribed from extracted RNA, that served as the sequencing template. Produced via immunoSEQ multiplex PCR; TCRdb's table is partial and in-frame only. The sample has approximately 280,000 clones; about 62% are singletons. This specimen consisted of CD4+ T cells sorted from blood, obtained at week 24, from a patient treated with tofacitinib. These receptors were taken from a human donor with alopecia areata.

This clone was counted between two and nine times. The CDR3 loop reads CASSLLDWGTQYF. In nucleotides, the CDR3 is TGTGCCAGCAGCCTCCTAGACTGGGGTACGCAGTATTTT. The rearrangement links TRBV14 to TRBJ2-3; D is unresolved. This CDR3 is 13 amino acids long. V lost 4 bases and J 8 bases, leaving 13 bases between the germline ends. CDR1 and CDR2 (germline): SGHDN, FVKESK. Based on the CDR3 plus reference TRBV14 and TRBJ2-3, the full variable domain is EAGVTQFPSHSVIEKGQTVTLRCDPISGHDNLYWYRRVMGKEIKFLLHFVKESKQDESGMPNNRFLAERTGGTYSTLKVQPAELEDSGVYFCASSLLDWGTQYFGPGTRLTVL.

This clone was detected only a few times. The chain joins TRBV29-1 to TRBJ2-5; 8 nucleotides match TRBD2. In germline, CDR1 is SQVTM, CDR2 ANQGSEA. Trimming cost V 4 bases and J 3 bases; bases outside gene matches: 7. CDR3 length: 14 amino acids. Here the CDR3 DNA reads TGCAGCGTTGGGGGGGGACTAGTAGAAGAGACCCAGTACTTC. Translation: CSVGGGLVEETQYF.

This clone was seen a handful of times. V gene TRBV28 combines with J gene TRBJ1-3, with a possible D match to TRBD1 (5 bases). Per germline, CDR1 MDHEN and CDR2 SYDVKM. CDR3 size: 14 residues. With 7 bases removed from V and 2 bases from J, the gap between germline ends came to 12 bases. CDR3 sequence reads: CASTSEGAGNTIYF. In DNA form, the CDR3 reads TGTGCCAGCACTTCTGAAGGGGCTGGAAACACCATATATTTT.

The chain is built from TRBV30 and TRBJ2-1; D may be TRBD2 (5 bases). Trimming pared 1 base from V and 6 bases from J, leaving 7 bases between. The CDR3 is 12 amino acids. Germline V gene sequence: CDR1 GTSNPN, CDR2 SVGIG (reference sequence). CDR3 sequence (DNA): TGTGCCTGGAGTGCTGCGGGCAATGAGCAGTTCTTC. Translated, it gives CAWSAAGNEQFF.

The chain joins TRBV30 to TRBJ2-1, with 10 positions matching TRBD2. From germline, CDR1 is GTSNPN and CDR2 SVGIG (reference sequence). This CDR3 spans 15 amino acids. The V gene end was trimmed by 4 bases and the J gene end by 7 bases; junction bases not matched to a gene: 10. The DNA of the CDR3 is TGTGCCTGGACGAAAGGAGCGGGGGGGCATAATGAGCAGTTCTTC. Protein: CAWTKGAGGHNEQFF.

This clone came up a few times. The CDR3 is CASSHVDRAPYEQYF. The CDR3 bases are TGTGCCAGTAGCCACGTGGACAGGGCGCCCTACGAGCAGTACTTC. The chain carries TRBV19 and TRBJ2-7, with TRBD1 matching 8 bases. The CDR3 runs to 15 residues. V gave up 6 bases and J gave up 2 bases; unmatched junction bases: 9. Germline CDR1 is LNHDA and CDR2 is SQIVND (reference sequence).

The chain has TRBV19 and TRBJ1-6; 10 bases are shared with TRBD1. CDR1 and CDR2 from the germline V gene are LNHDA and SQIVND (reference sequence). Trimming cost V 5 bases and J 10 bases; bases outside gene matches: 8. The CDR3 runs to 15 residues. The CDR3 region has the DNA TGTGCCAGTAGTCCCGGGACAGGGGAATACTCACCCCTCCACTTT. Encoded protein: CASSPGTGEYSPLHF.

The V gene is TRBV7-2, the J gene TRBJ2-7; weak D call: TRBD2 (6 bases). Looked up from germline, CDR1 is SGHTA and CDR2 is FQGNSA. The CDR3 is 15 amino acids. V was shortened by 4 bases and J by 2 bases, with 15 bases between the two germline ends. This CDR3 reads CASSSSLARAYEQYF. The DNA of the CDR3 is TGTGCCAGCAGCTCCTCGCTAGCGCGAGCCTACGAGCAGTACTTC.